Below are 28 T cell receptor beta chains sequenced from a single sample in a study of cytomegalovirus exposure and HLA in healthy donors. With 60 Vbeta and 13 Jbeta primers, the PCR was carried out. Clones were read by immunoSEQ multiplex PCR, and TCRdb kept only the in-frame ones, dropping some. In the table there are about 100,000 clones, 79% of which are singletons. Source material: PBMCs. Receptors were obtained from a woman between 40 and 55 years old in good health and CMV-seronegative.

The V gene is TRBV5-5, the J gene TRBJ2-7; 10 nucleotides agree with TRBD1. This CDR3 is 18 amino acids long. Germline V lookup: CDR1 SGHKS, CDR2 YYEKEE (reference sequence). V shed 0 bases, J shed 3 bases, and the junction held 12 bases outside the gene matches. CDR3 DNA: TGTGCCAGCAGCTTGGCCAGGGGGGACAGGGGATTCTTCTACGAGCAGTACTTC. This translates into CASSLARGDRGFFYEQYF.

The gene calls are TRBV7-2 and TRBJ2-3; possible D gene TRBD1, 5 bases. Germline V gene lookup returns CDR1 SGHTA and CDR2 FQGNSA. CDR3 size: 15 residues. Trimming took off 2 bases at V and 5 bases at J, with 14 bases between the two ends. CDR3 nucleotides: TGTGCCAGCAGCTTATTAGGGGCGGACGGAGATACGCAGTATTTT. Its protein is CASSLLGADGDTQYF.

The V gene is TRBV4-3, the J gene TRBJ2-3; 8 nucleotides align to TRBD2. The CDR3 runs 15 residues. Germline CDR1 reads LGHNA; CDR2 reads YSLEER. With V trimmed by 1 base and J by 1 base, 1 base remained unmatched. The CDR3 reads CASSQGRGGTDTQYF. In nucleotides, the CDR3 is TGCGCCAGCAGCCAAGGGCGGGGGGGCACAGATACGCAGTATTTT.

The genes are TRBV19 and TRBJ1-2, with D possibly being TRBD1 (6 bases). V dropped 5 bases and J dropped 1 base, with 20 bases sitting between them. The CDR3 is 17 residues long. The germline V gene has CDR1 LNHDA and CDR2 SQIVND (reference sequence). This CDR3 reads CASSPSAGTIGNYGYTF. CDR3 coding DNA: TGTGCCAGTAGTCCATCGGCAGGGACAATTGGTAACTATGGCTACACCTTC.

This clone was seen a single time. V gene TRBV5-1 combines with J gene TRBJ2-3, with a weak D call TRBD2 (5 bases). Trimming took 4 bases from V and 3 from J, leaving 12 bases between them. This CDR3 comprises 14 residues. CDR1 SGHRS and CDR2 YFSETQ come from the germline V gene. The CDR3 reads CASSPGLGTDTQYF. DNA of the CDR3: TGCGCCAGCAGCCCCGGACTGGGGACAGATACGCAGTATTTT.

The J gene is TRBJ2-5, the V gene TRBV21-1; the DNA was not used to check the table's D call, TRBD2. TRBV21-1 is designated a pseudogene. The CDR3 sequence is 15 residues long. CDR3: CASSKIAQREETQYF. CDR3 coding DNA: TGTGCCAGCAGCAAAATCGCCCAGCGGGAAGAGACCCAGTACTTC.

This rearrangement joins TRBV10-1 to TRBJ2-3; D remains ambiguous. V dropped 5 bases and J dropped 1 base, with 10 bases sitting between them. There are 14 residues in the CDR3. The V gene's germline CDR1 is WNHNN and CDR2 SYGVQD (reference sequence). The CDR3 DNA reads TGCGCCAGCAGTTTCAGCGAGGGCACAGATACGCAGTATTTT. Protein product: CASSFSEGTDTQYF.

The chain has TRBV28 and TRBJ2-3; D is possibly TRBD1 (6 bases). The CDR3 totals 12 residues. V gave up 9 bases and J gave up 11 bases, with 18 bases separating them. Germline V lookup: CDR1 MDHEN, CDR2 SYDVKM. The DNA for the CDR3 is TGTGCCAGTGAAGCAGGGGAAAGGATGCAGTATTTT. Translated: CASEAGERMQYF.

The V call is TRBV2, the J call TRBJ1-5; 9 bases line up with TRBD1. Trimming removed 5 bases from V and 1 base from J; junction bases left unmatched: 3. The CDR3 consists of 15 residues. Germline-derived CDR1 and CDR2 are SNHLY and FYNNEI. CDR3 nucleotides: TGTGCCAGCAGTCGGACAGGGGAGAGCAATCAGCCCCAGCATTTT. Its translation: CASSRTGESNQPQHF.

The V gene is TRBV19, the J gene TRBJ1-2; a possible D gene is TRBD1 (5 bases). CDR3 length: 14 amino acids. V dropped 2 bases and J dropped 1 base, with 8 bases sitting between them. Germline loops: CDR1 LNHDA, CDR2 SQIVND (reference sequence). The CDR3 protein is CASSITRDNYGYTF. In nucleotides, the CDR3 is TGTGCCAGTAGTATAACCAGGGATAACTATGGCTACACCTTC.

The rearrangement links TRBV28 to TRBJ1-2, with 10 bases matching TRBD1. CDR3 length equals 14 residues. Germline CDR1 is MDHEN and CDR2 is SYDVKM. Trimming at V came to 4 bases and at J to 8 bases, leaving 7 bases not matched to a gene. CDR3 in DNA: TGTGCCAGCAGTTCCAGACAGGGGGCGTACGGCTACACCTTC. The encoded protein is CASSSRQGAYGYTF.

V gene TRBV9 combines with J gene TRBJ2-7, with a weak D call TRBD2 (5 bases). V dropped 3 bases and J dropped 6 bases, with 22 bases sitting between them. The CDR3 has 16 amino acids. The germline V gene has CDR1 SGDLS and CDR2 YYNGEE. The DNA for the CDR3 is TGTGCCAGCAGCGATGACCAAAGCGGTCTCTCTGGCGAGCAGTACTTC. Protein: CASSDDQSGLSGEQYF.

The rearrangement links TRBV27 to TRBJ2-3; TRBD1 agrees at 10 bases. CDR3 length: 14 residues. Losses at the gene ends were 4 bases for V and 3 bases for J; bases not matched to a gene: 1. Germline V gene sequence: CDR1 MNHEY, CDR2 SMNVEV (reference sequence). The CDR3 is CASSWGQGTDTQYF. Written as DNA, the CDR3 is TGTGCCAGCAGTTGGGGACAGGGGACAGATACGCAGTATTTT.

Here the CDR3 reads CASSEDDGRPYEQYF. The CDR3 region has the DNA TGTGCCAGCAGTGAAGATGACGGGAGGCCCTACGAGCAGTACTTC. V usage is TRBV6-1 and J usage is TRBJ2-7; 7 bases map to TRBD2. The CDR3 loop spans 15 amino acids. Germline CDR1 reads MNHNS; CDR2 reads SASEGT. Trimming took 1 base from V and 2 from J; bases not matched to a gene: 5.

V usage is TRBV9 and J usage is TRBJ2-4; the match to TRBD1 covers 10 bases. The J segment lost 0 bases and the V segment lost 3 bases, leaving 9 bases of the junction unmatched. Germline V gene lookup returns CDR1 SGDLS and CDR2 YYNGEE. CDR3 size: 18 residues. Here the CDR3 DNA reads TGTGCCAGCAGCGGAACCGGGACAGGGGACCTAGCCAAAAACATTCAGTACTTC. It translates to CASSGTGTGDLAKNIQYF.

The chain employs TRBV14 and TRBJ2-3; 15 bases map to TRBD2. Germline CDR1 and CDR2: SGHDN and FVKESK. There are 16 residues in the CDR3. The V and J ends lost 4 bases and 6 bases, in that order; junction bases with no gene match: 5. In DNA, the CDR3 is TGTGCCAGCAGCCTCGGACTAGCGGGGGGGCAGGATACGCAGTATTTT. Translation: CASSLGLAGGQDTQYF.

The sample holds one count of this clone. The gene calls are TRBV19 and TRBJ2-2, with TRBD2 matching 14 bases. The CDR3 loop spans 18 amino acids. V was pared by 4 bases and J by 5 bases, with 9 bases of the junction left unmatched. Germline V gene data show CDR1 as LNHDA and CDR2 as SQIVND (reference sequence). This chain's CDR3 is CASSTGLAGGRGTGELFF. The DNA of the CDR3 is TGTGCCAGTAGTACTGGACTAGCGGGGGGCCGAGGGACCGGGGAGCTGTTTTTT.

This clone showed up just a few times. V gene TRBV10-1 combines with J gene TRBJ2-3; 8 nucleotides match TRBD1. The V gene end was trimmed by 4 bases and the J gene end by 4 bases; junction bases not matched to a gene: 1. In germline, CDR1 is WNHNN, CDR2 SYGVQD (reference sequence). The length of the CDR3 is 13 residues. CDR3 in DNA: TGCGCCAGCAGTGGCAGGGGGCCAGATACGCAGTATTTT. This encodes CASSGRGPDTQYF.

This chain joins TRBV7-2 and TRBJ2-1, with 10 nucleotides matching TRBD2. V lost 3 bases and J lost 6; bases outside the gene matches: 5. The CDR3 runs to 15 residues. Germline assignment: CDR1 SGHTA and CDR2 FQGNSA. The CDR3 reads CASSFSGGFGNEQFF. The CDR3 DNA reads TGTGCCAGCAGCTTTAGCGGGGGGTTTGGCAATGAGCAGTTCTTC. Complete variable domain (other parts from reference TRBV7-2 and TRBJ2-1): GAGVSQSPSNKVTEKGKDVELRCDPISGHTALYWYRQSLGQGLEFLIYFQGNSAPDKSGLPSDRFSAERTGGSVSTLTIQRTQQEDSAVYLCASSFSGGFGNEQFFGPGTRLTVL.

For the CDR3, the DNA is TGTGCCATCAGGTCGGCGGGCGTTATGGAAGAGACCCAGTACTTC. Translation: CAIRSAGVMEETQYF. The chain couples TRBV10-3 to TRBJ2-5; TRBD2 might be the D (5 bases). The CDR3 covers 15 residues. The germline V gene has CDR1 ENHRY and CDR2 SYGVKD. The V gene lost 6 bases and the J gene lost 3 bases, with 17 bases spanning the gap.

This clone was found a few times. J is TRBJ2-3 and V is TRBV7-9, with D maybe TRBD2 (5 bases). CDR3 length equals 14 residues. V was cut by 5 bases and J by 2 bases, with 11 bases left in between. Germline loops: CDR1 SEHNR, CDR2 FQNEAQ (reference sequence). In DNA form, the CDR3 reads TGTGCCAGCAGCCGGAGCGGAAACACAGATACGCAGTATTTT. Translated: CASSRSGNTDTQYF.

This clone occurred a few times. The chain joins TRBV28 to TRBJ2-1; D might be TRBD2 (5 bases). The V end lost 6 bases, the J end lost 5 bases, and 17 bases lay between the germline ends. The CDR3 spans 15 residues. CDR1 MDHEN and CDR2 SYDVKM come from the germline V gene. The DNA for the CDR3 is TGTGCCAGCAGGTATGGGCCTAGGCGGGACAATGAGCAGTTCTTC. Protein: CASRYGPRRDNEQFF.

CDR3 nucleotides: TGTGCCAGCAGCTTAGCTTCACGCCGGGAGACCCAGTACTTC. Translated: CASSLASRRETQYF. The rearrangement uses TRBV7-8 and TRBJ2-5; D uncertain. Germline V gives CDR1 SGHVS, CDR2 FQNEAQ. V was cut by 0 bases and J by 5 bases, with 10 bases left in between. The CDR3 extends over 14 amino acids.

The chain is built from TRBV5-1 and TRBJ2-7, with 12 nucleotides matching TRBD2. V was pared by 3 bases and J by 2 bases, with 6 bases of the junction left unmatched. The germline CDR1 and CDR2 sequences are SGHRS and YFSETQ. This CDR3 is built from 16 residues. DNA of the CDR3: TGCGCCAGCAGCTCGGGGACTAGCGGGCCTACCTACGAGCAGTACTTC. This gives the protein CASSSGTSGPTYEQYF. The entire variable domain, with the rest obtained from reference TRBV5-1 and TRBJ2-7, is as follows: KAGVTQTPRYLIKTRGQQVTLSCSPISGHRSVSWYQQTPGQGLQFLFEYFSETQRNKGNFPGRFSGRQFSNSRSEMNVSTLELGDSALYLCASSSGTSGPTYEQYFGPGTRLTVT.

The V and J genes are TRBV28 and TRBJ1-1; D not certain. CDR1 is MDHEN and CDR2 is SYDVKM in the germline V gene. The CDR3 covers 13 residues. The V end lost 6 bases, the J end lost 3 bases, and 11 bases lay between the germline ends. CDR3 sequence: CASSRPADTEAFF. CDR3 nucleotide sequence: TGTGCCAGCAGCCGACCGGCGGACACTGAAGCTTTCTTT.

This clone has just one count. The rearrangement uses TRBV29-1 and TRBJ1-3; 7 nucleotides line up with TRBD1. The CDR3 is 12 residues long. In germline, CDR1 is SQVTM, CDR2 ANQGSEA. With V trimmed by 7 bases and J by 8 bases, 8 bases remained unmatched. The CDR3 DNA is TGCAGCGGGACCAGGGGGTTGGACACCATATATTTT. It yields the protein CSGTRGLDTIYF.

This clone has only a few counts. The CDR3 bases are TGCGCCAGCAGACCGAGCCCGAGCGGTCCCGTGGCCCAGTACTTC. Its translation is CASRPSPSGPVAQYF. This chain links TRBV4-3 with TRBJ2-5; D might be TRBD2 (5 bases). The V end lost 6 bases, the J end lost 9 bases, and 23 bases lay between the germline ends. Germline V gene data show CDR1 as LGHNA and CDR2 as YSLEER. The CDR3 length is 15 residues.

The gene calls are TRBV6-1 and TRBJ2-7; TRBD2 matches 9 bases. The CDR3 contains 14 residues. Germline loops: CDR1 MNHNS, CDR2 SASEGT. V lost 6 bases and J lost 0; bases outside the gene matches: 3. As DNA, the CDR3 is TGTGCCAGCAGCCGACTAGCGGACTCCTACGAGCAGTACTTC. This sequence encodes CASSRLADSYEQYF.